The T cell receptor beta chain described here comes from a study of T cell therapy after organ transplantation. Regarding the study as a whole: Minimal repertoire change after therapy followed marked pretherapy expansions in nonresponders. Both transferred clonotypes and endogenous ones absent from products apparently reconstituted.

The repertoire was sequenced with immunoSEQ multiplex PCR; TCRdb's copy has only in-frame clones and lacks some. The sample consists of around 50,000 clones, 85% to 95% of them appearing once. The CDR3 loop spans 12 amino acids. Looked up from germline, CDR1 is SEHNR and CDR2 is FQNEAQ (reference sequence). The V gene lost 6 bases and the J gene lost 6 bases, with 11 bases spanning the gap. Concerning this clone itself: Its matching antigen is unknown.

The TCR sequence derives from a human patient who had received a solid organ transplant and had CMV disease. Sequencing used CD8+ T cells from blood, obtained before autologous CMV-specific T cell therapy. This sequence joins TRBV7-9 and TRBJ1-1; no clear D. The CDR3 region has the DNA TGTGCCAGCAGTTCAGGAGGGTCTGAAGCTTTCTTT. Translation: CASSSGGSEAFF.